This TCR beta chain was recorded in a study of T cell clonality in common variable immunodeficiency (dated by TCRdb to the mid-2010s). For sequencing input, CVID and control samples contributed equivalent amounts of genomic DNA. For every sample, a 60 bp segment covering the rearranged TCRbeta CDR3 region was amplified and then sequenced. TCRbeta amplification used the immunoSEQ assay, a bias-corrected multiplex PCR with high-throughput sequencing. Per the authors' processing: Every unique nucleotide sequence was considered a clone and was annotated with V, D and J genes, copy number and frequency. Sequences were labeled productive if in frame, and non-productive if out of frame or containing stop codons. As previously described, clonality was calculated on the basis of Shannon's entropy. The predicted amino acid sequences of productive clones were used to derive mean CDR3 Kyte-Doolittle hydropathy. Hierarchical clustering of scaled V gene usage was performed with the R hclust function using Manhattan distance and complete linkage. Sharing of clones by CDR3 amino acid sequence was evaluated through resampling of 12 repertoires per group over 100 rounds. The repertoires were screened for some 70 published EBV-specific TCRbeta sequences and approximately 240 published CMV-specific TCRbeta sequences. After two CVID samples that produced fewer than 10,000 sequences were dropped from the analysis, a few dozen CVID repertoires remained. TCRdb took this table from immuneACCESS and kept in-frame rearrangements with V and J called. Such tables lack part of the clones; where checked against another copy, unresolved V genes explain under half of the gap, and the rest is unexplained. The V and J calls and the clone size are those of that table, but D and trimming were determined from the DNA. The sample features 16,000 or so clones, and none is a singleton. The ten largest make up 13% to 15% of the sample.

Germline trimming amounts to 5 bases on V and 0 bases on J, with 4 as the count of junction bases outside the gene matches. The CDR3, from cysteine to phenylalanine, totals 15 residues. Only the CDR3 bases that were read are kept: 36 of them, in frame from base 1. The germline V gene provides CDR1 MNHEY and CDR2 SVGEGT. CVID was diagnosed by standard criteria: serum IgG, IgA and/or IgM reduced below normal range, plus specific antibody deficiency. A total of roughly 45 subjects (about 15 female and about 29 male; age range about 8 to 65 years, mean age around 40) were included in the CVID group. Both CVID patients and healthy controls were predominantly of Caucasian heritage. At the time of study participation, every CVID subject had been on replacement immunoglobulin therapy for at least one year. No CVID subject was ill or taking immunomodulatory or immunosuppressive medication when blood was collected. Heparinized peripheral whole blood samples of about 5 to 8 ml were collected from each donor. Genomic DNA from adults with common variable immune deficiency (CVID) and from healthy adult controls was the source for sequencing TCRbeta CDR3 repertoires. Diluted blood was density-centrifuged over Hypaque 1077 or Ficoll-Paque to isolate peripheral blood mononuclear cells. Genomic DNA was obtained from unsorted mononuclear cells using either Qiagen column purification or a centrifugation-based method.

Comment on this clone: Which antigen it targets is not known. Read data end 3 residues before the CDR3 end; the end is taken from the germline J gene.

General conclusions and limits of the study: TCRbeta clonality was higher in CVID subjects than in healthy controls (t-test p = 0.018), and the increase was most characteristic of about a third of subjects. Differences among patients in the CVID cohort limited the correlations between repertoire features and clinical complications. Even though DNA input was equal, the average per sample came to about 74,000 unique sequences for controls compared with 25,000 to 40,000 for CVID samples. Reportedly, TCRbeta sequences from CVID had fewer deletions and N-nucleotide insertions, and highly modified clones with 13 or more V deletions were absent from CVID. According to the authors, finding the cause of the higher clonality in CVID would require sequencing the repertoires of T cell subpopulations. Fewer TCRbeta clones were shared among CVID subjects than among healthy controls (p < 0.0001).

This clonotype was sampled from a human donor with common variable immunodeficiency. This chain joins TRBV6-2 or TRBV6-3 to TRBJ2-3; the central 8 bases match TRBD1. The sample was peripheral blood mononuclear cells. The CDR3 in this case is CASSPQGGSTDTQYF. The part of the CDR3 DNA that was read is TGTGCCAGCAGTCCACAGGGGGGTAGCACAGATACG.